This is a list of T cell receptor beta chains from one sample in a study of shared clonotypes between healthy human individuals. Data came from immunoSEQ multiplex PCR; TCRdb stores just in-frame clones and leaves some out. Among about 1 million clones, more than 60% were seen once, and the ten largest hold approximately 1.5%. Sample: memory CD4+ T cells sorted from blood. These receptors all stem from a man between 18 and 29 years old in good health. Each CDR3 is given with its conserved first and last residue.

V: TRBV6-6; J: TRBJ1-6; CDR3: CASSLDGNSPLHF
V: TRBV6-1; J: TRBJ1-2; CDR3: CASTLIQVNYGYTF
V: TRBV6-1; J: TRBJ2-1; CDR3: CASIPWTGNEQFF
V: TRBV6-6; J: TRBJ1-4; CDR3: CASRLVPSEKLFF
V: TRBV2; J: TRBJ1-2; CDR3: CASSLQGAQRLYGYTF
V: TRBV10-3; J: TRBJ1-2; CDR3: CAIREQGGGYTF
V: TRBV5-8; J: TRBJ2-7; CDR3: CASRARGYEQYF
V: TRBV5-6; J: TRBJ1-1; CDR3: CASSSGGPIANTEAFF
V: TRBV30; J: TRBJ2-7; CDR3: CAWSEEDRGRRQYF
V: TRBV6-5; J: TRBJ2-1; CDR3: CASSSAREFYNEQFF
V: TRBV28; J: TRBJ2-5; CDR3: CATSGGGVETQYF
V: TRBV27; J: TRBJ1-5; CDR3: CASMATGVNQPQHF
V: TRBV5-6; J: TRBJ2-7; CDR3: CASSLASGRSYEQYF
V: TRBV7-9; J: TRBJ1-2; CDR3: CASSIDSYGYTF
V: TRBV5-1; J: TRBJ1-3; CDR3: CASSLDRYSGNTIYF
V: TRBV6-5; J: TRBJ2-2; CDR3: CASGGQKNTGELFF
V: TRBV5-5; J: TRBJ1-4; CDR3: CASSTTGATNEKLFF
V: TRBV7-9; J: TRBJ1-2; CDR3: CASSRGQGEYGYTF
V: TRBV5-6; J: TRBJ2-2; CDR3: CASRPSRGPGELFF
V: TRBV19; J: TRBJ1-2; CDR3: CASSAGGSGERYGYTF